This T cell receptor (beta chain) was observed in a study of cytomegalovirus exposure and HLA in healthy donors. Unmatched junction bases numbered 10, after V lost 5 bases and J lost 5 bases. CDR3 length: 15 residues. The germline V gene encodes CDR1 SGHKS and CDR2 YYEKEE (reference sequence). PCR amplification relied on 60 Vbeta primers (plus 13 Jbeta primers). Clones were read by immunoSEQ multiplex PCR, and TCRdb kept only the in-frame ones, dropping some. The table has around 130,000 clones, around two thirds seen once; the top ten hold about 3%. This sequence joins TRBV5-5 and TRBJ2-1; 7 bases are a match to TRBD2. This sequence originates from a human donor in good health. The sample taken for sequencing was PBMCs. Written as DNA, the CDR3 is TGTGCCAGCAGTAAACCGGGACGGGAGGACAATGAGCAGTTCTTC. It specifies CASSKPGREDNEQFF.